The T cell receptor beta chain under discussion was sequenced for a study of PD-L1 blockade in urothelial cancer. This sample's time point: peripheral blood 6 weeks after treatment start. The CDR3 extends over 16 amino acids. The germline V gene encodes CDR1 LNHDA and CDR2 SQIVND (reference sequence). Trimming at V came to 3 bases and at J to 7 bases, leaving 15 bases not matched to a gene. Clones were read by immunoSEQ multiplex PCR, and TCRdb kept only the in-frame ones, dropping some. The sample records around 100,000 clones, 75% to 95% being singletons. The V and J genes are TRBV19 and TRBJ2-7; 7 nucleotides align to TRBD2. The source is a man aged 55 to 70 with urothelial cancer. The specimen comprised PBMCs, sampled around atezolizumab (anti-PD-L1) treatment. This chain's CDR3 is CASSIGVGTTVREQYF. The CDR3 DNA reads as TGTGCCAGTAGTATTGGAGTCGGGACTACTGTGAGAGAGCAGTACTTC.